The 9 T cell receptor beta chains presented below share a single source sample, sequenced in a study of cytomegalovirus exposure and HLA in healthy donors. With 60 Vbeta and 13 Jbeta primers, the PCR was carried out. Generated by immunoSEQ multiplex PCR, the TCRdb table keeps only in-frame clones and is missing some. This table holds around 71,000 clones. The specimen sequenced was PBMCs. Source of these receptors: a woman in her 30s in good health and CMV-seronegative.

CDR3 loop: CASSPRGGSGDTQYF. The CDR3 nucleotides read TGTGCCAGCTCACCACGAGGGGGCTCGGGAGATACGCAGTATTTT. The genes are TRBV18 and TRBJ2-3; 7 nucleotides agree with TRBD1. In germline, CDR1 is KGHSH, CDR2 LQKENI. The length of the CDR3 is 15 residues. Trimming removed 1 base from V and 5 bases from J; junction bases left unmatched: 6.

The CDR3 DNA reads as TGTGCCAGCCTGACAGGAAACATTCAGTACTTC. Encoded protein: CASLTGNIQYF. The rearrangement uses TRBV6-6 and TRBJ2-4, with D maybe TRBD1 (6 bases). This CDR3 has 11 amino acids. Per the germline V gene, CDR1 is MNHNY and CDR2 is SVGAGI (reference sequence). V lost 8 bases to trimming and J lost 6 bases, with 8 bases between them.

V and J are TRBV30 and TRBJ2-1; 8 bases agree with TRBD2. CDR3 size: 14 residues. The V gene's germline CDR1 is GTSNPN and CDR2 SVGIG (reference sequence). Trimming at V came to 2 bases and at J to 7 bases, leaving 7 bases not matched to a gene. The DNA for the CDR3 is TGTGCCTGGAGTAACGAGCGGGAGAGAAATGAGCAGTTCTTC. Protein product: CAWSNERERNEQFF. Supplemented by reference TRBV30 and TRBJ2-1, the full variable domain reads SQTIHQWPATLVQPVGSPLSLECTVEGTSNPNLYWYRQAAGRGLQLLFYSVGIGQISSEVPQNLSASRPQDRQFILSSKKLLLSDSGFYLCAWSNERERNEQFFGPGTRLTVL.

The chain links TRBV30 to TRBJ2-1; tentatively, D is TRBD2 (6 bases). The V end was cut by 4 bases, the J end by 5 bases, with 12 bases between. The CDR3 consists of 13 residues. The germline V gene encodes CDR1 GTSNPN and CDR2 SVGIG (reference sequence). This CDR3 reads CAWTAGFNNEQFF. The CDR3 region has the DNA TGTGCCTGGACCGCGGGGTTCAACAATGAGCAGTTCTTC.

The V gene is TRBV10-2, the J gene TRBJ2-7; TRBD2 might be the D (5 bases). The CDR3 has 11 amino acids. From germline, CDR1 is WSHSY and CDR2 SAAADI. The ends were cut back, 8 bases at V and 11 bases at J, with 16 bases in the middle. The CDR3 protein is CASRHATKEYF. CDR3 nucleotides: TGCGCCAGCCGACACGCGACTAAGGAGTACTTC.

The chain is built from TRBV6-4 and TRBJ2-7; no reliable D call. Trimming cost V 8 bases and J 4 bases, with 9 bases left between them. Germline values: CDR1 MRHNA, CDR2 SNTAGT. This CDR3 spans 11 amino acids. This CDR3 is CASDIAYEQYF. Here the CDR3 DNA reads TGTGCCAGCGACATTGCTTACGAGCAGTACTTC.

The V gene is TRBV18, the J gene TRBJ2-5; 8 bases match TRBD1. V lost 5 bases, J lost 5 bases, and 7 bases stayed unmatched. CDR3 length: 14 residues. In germline, CDR1 is KGHSH, CDR2 LQKENI. The CDR3 loop is CASSEDRGRETQYF. CDR3 nucleotide sequence: TGTGCCAGCTCAGAAGACAGGGGAAGGGAGACCCAGTACTTC.

The chain carries TRBV5-1 and TRBJ2-7; TRBD1 is a possible D gene (6 bases). Deletions cut 4 bases from V and 3 bases from J, with 14 bases between. CDR3 length equals 14 residues. Per the germline V gene, CDR1 is SGHRS and CDR2 is YFSETQ. The CDR3 region is CASSLRPGDYEQYF. The CDR3 DNA follows: TGCGCCAGCAGCCTCCGCCCAGGGGACTACGAGCAGTACTTC.

This CDR3 reads CSVVGWGGGETQYF. The CDR3 bases are TGCAGCGTTGTGGGCTGGGGGGGAGGCGAGACCCAGTACTTC. The V call is TRBV29-1, the J call TRBJ2-5; 7 bases are shared with TRBD2. J lost 5 bases, V lost 4 bases, and 10 bases had no gene match. CDR3 length equals 14 residues. Per the germline V gene, CDR1 is SQVTM and CDR2 is ANQGSEA.